This is a list of T cell receptor beta chains from one sample in a study of shared clonotypes between healthy human individuals. Assay: immunoSEQ multiplex PCR; the TCRdb copy retains only in-frame clones and omits some. The table lists nearly 750,000 clones, about two thirds of them singletons. Sequences were obtained from memory CD4+ T cells sorted from blood. These receptor sequences come from a woman in her thirties in good health. Each CDR3 is given without its conserved first and last residue. Each record gives: J gene, V gene, CDR3 length, CDR3 protein.

>TRBJ2-2|TRBV29-1|12
SAFSGALNGELF
>TRBJ1-5|TRBV10-3|15
AISEYTGEGTNQPQH
>TRBJ1-1|TRBV6-5|12
ASSIQGKNTEAF
>TRBJ2-1|TRBV20-1|9
SARGGSEQF
>TRBJ2-7|TRBV6-1|12
ASSHREEPYEQY
>TRBJ2-2|TRBV5-1|12
ASSPPRNTGELF
>TRBJ2-3|TRBV6-6|13
ASSYRGGNTDTQY
>TRBJ2-3|TRBV27|11
ASSFDSTDTQY
>TRBJ2-7|TRBV6-1|11
ASRLAEPYEQY
>TRBJ1-2|TRBV19|13
ASTISASLPYGYT
>TRBJ2-3|TRBV10-3|14
AISGVARASTDTQY
>TRBJ1-3|TRBV18|15
ASSPNGGISSGNTIY
>TRBJ2-5|TRBV25-1|12
ASSERAYQETQY
>TRBJ2-5|TRBV19|13
ASSSGTSGWETQY
>TRBJ2-1|TRBV5-1|12
ASSWVAEGNEQF
>TRBJ1-5|TRBV4-1|15
ASSQESAAYSNQPQH
>TRBJ2-7|TRBV10-1|13
ASSELRRERYEQY
>TRBJ2-1|TRBV5-1|13
ASIPTSGAYNEQF
>TRBJ2-1|TRBV12-5|13
ASGSGTGGVNEQF
>TRBJ2-3|TRBV28|13
ASSVTGGWPDTQY
>TRBJ2-4|TRBV7-9|12
ASSPPGEKNIQY